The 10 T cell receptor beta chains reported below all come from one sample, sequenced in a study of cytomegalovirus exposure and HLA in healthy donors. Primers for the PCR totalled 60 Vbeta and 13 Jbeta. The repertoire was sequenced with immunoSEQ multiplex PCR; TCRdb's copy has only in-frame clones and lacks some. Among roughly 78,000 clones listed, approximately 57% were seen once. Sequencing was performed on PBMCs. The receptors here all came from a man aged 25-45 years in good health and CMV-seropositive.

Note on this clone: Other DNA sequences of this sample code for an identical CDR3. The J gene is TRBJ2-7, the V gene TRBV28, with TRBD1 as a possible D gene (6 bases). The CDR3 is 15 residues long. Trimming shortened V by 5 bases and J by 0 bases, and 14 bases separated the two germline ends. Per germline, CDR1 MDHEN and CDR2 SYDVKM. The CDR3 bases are TGTGCCAGCAGTCAACAGGGTCCCCACTCCTACGAGCAGTACTTC. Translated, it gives CASSQQGPHSYEQYF.

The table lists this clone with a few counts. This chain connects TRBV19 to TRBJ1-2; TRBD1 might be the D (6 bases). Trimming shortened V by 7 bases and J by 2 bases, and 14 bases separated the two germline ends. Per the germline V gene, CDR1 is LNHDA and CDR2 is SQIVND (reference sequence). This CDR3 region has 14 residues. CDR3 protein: CASTWGPRNYGYTF. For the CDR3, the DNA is TGTGCCAGTACCTGGGGGCCACGAAACTATGGCTACACCTTC.

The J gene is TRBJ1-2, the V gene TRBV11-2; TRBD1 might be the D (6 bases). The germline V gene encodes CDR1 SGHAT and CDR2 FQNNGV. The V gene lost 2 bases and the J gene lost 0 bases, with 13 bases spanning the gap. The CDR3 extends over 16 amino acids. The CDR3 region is CASSLTGTSPNYGYTF. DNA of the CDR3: TGTGCCAGCAGCTTAACCGGGACAAGTCCTAACTATGGCTACACCTTC.

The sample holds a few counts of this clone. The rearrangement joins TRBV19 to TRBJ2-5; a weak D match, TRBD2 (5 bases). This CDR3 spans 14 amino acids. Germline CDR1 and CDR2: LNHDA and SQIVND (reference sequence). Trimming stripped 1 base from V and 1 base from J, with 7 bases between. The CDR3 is CASSIGGAQETQYF. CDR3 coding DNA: TGTGCCAGTAGTATAGGGGGAGCCCAAGAGACCCAGTACTTC.

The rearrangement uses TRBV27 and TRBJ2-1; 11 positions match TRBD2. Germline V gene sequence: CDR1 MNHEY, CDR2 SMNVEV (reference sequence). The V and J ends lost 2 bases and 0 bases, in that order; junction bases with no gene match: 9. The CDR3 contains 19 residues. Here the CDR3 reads CASSLRLAGSTSSYNEQFF. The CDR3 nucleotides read TGTGCCAGCAGTTTAAGACTAGCGGGATCCACTAGCTCCTACAATGAGCAGTTCTTC.

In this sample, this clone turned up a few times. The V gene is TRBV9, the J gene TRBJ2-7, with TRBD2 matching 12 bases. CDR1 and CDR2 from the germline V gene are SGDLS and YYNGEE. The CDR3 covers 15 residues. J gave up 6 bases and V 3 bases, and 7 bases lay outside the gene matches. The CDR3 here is CASSAASSGRGEQYF. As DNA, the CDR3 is TGTGCCAGCAGCGCCGCATCTAGCGGGAGGGGCGAGCAGTACTTC.

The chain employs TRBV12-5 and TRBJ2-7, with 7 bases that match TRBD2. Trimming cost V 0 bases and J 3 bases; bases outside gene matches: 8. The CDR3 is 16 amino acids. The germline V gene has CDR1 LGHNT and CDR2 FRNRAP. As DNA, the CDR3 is TGTGCTAGTGGTTTGGTACTTGGACTAGATGGCTACGAGCAGTACTTC. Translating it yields CASGLVLGLDGYEQYF.

The CDR3 loop reads CASSLVVWGLSYEQYF. Here the CDR3 DNA reads TGTGCCAGCAGCTTAGTGGTTTGGGGGCTTTCCTACGAGCAGTACTTC. The chain has TRBV7-2 and TRBJ2-7, with D perhaps matching TRBD1 (6 bases). The CDR3 extends over 16 amino acids. The ends were cut back, 1 base at V and 1 base at J, with 14 bases in the middle. CDR1 and CDR2 (germline): SGHTA, FQGNSA.

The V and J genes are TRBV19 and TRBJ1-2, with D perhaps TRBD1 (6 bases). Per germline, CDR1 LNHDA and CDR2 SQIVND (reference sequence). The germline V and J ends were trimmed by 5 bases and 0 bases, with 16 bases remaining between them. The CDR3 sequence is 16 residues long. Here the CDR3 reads CASSAVSAGANYGYTF. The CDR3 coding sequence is TGTGCCAGTAGTGCCGTTTCGGCAGGGGCTAACTATGGCTACACCTTC.

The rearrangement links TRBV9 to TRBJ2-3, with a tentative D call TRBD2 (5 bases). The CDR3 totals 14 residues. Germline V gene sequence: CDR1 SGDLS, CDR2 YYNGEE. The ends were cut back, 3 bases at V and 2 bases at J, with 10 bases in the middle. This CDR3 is CASSEAVLTDTQYF. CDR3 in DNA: TGTGCCAGCAGCGAAGCGGTTCTCACAGATACGCAGTATTTT.